These 26 T cell receptor beta chains came from one sample sequenced in a study of blood T cell repertoires in COVID-19. TCRdb keeps only in-frame clones here, not all; method: immunoSEQ multiplex PCR. In the table there are more than 50,000 clones, about four fifths of which are singletons. Sequencing was done on a sample of peripheral blood. These receptors originate from a human donor in a cohort sampled during active COVID-19.

This chain joins TRBV5-1 and TRBJ1-4, with TRBD1 matching over 8 bases. This CDR3 spans 14 amino acids. The junction had 5 bases not matched to a gene; V was cut back by 2 bases and J by 8 bases. Germline V CDR1 and CDR2: SGHRS, YFSETQ. DNA of the CDR3: TGCGCCAGCAGCTTCGGACAGGGTGGGGAAAAACTGTTTTTT. Amino acid sequence: CASSFGQGGEKLFF. The variable domain in full, completed from reference TRBV5-1 and TRBJ1-4, reads KAGVTQTPRYLIKTRGQQVTLSCSPISGHRSVSWYQQTPGQGLQFLFEYFSETQRNKGNFPGRFSGRQFSNSRSEMNVSTLELGDSALYLCASSFGQGGEKLFFGSGTQLSVL.

The V call is TRBV28, the J call TRBJ2-3, with 9 bases fitting TRBD2. The CDR3 contains 13 residues. Germline CDR1 is MDHEN and CDR2 is SYDVKM. The junction had 5 bases not matched to a gene; V was cut back by 3 bases and J by 10 bases. CDR3 DNA sequence: TGTGCCAGCAGTTTTAGCGGGAGTGTGCCGCAGTATTTT. It encodes CASSFSGSVPQYF.

The genes are TRBV28 and TRBJ1-6; D is undetermined. CDR1 is MDHEN, CDR2 SYDVKM, per germline. This CDR3 is 17 amino acids long. Trimming removed 2 bases at V and 9 bases at J, with 20 bases between. CDR3 in DNA: TGTGCCAGCAGTTTAATCGGCCGGGGAGGGATCGGTTCACCCCTCCACTTT. This sequence encodes CASSLIGRGGIGSPLHF.

V is TRBV6-2 or TRBV6-3 and J is TRBJ2-7, with D unclear. The length of the CDR3 is 16 residues. CDR1 and CDR2 from the germline V gene are MNHEY and SVGEGT. V lost 5 bases to trimming and J lost 0 bases, with 17 bases between them. The CDR3 DNA reads TGTGCCAGCAGTCCCCTGGGCCCAACATACTCCTACGAGCAGTACTTC. It specifies CASSPLGPTYSYEQYF.

The chain uses TRBV18 and TRBJ2-3, with TRBD2 matching over 11 bases. V was clipped by 4 bases and J by 5 bases; unmatched bases: 2. Per the germline V gene, CDR1 is KGHSH and CDR2 is LQKENI. This CDR3 has 14 residues. CDR3 bases: TGTGCCAGCTCACAGACTAGCGGGAAAGATACGCAGTATTTT. As protein: CASSQTSGKDTQYF.

The genes are TRBV27 and TRBJ1-1, with no clear D. Deletions cut 7 bases from V and 3 bases from J, with 9 bases between. This CDR3 region has 12 residues. The germline V gene encodes CDR1 MNHEY and CDR2 SMNVEV (reference sequence). CDR3 sequence reads: CASMGRYTEAFF. The CDR3 coding sequence is TGTGCCAGCATGGGCAGGTACACTGAAGCTTTCTTT.

The chain links TRBV4-3 to TRBJ2-7; D perhaps matches TRBD2 (6 bases). Trimming removed 0 bases at V and 9 bases at J, with 18 bases between. CDR1 LGHNA and CDR2 YSLEER come from the germline V gene. This CDR3 is 15 amino acids long. The CDR3 DNA reads TGCGCCAGCAGCCAAGACGTCGGGGACTCGTCTCTGCAGTACTTC. This gives the protein CASSQDVGDSSLQYF.

The gene calls are TRBV7-2 and TRBJ2-7; D call uncertain. The V and J ends lost 4 bases and 2 bases respectively, with 12 bases between them. Germline CDR1 reads SGHTA; CDR2 reads FQGNSA. CDR3 length equals 14 residues. CDR3 nucleotides: TGTGCCAGCAGCTCAGGTAGTTGGCCCTACGAGCAGTACTTC. Translated: CASSSGSWPYEQYF.

The J gene is TRBJ1-1, the V gene TRBV7-9; 8 nucleotides align to TRBD1. CDR1 is SEHNR and CDR2 is FQNEAQ in the germline V gene (reference sequence). V was pared by 0 bases and J by 11 bases, with 8 bases of the junction left unmatched. The CDR3 is 14 residues long. The CDR3 region has the DNA TGTGCCAGCAGCTTAGCAATAGACAGGGGAGCTGCTTTCTTT. Its protein product is CASSLAIDRGAAFF.

The chain employs TRBV27 and TRBJ1-5, with TRBD1 identical over 8 bases. J lost 0 bases, V lost 5 bases, and 6 bases had no gene match. Germline CDR1 and CDR2: MNHEY and SMNVEV (reference sequence). This CDR3 has 16 residues. The CDR3 DNA reads as TGTGCCAGCAGTGACAGGACAGGGTCTAGCAATCAGCCCCAGCATTTT. This sequence encodes CASSDRTGSSNQPQHF.

CDR3 in DNA: TGTGCCAGCAGGAAGGACAGGGAACTTAGGTTTGAGCAGTTCTTC. Protein: CASRKDRELRFEQFF. The chain combines TRBV6-5 with TRBJ2-1; the match to TRBD1 covers 8 bases. The CDR3 spans 15 residues. V lost 6 bases, J lost 9 bases, and 13 bases stayed unmatched. CDR1 is MNHEY and CDR2 is SVGAGI in the germline V gene.

The chain combines TRBV6-5 with TRBJ1-5; possible D gene TRBD1, 5 bases. V lost 6 bases and J lost 6, with 18 bases in between. CDR3 length: 15 residues. Germline V gives CDR1 MNHEY, CDR2 SVGAGI. This CDR3 is CASRRTGDGGQPQHF. DNA of the CDR3: TGTGCCAGCAGGAGGACGGGGGATGGAGGTCAGCCCCAGCATTTT.

This chain joins TRBV19 and TRBJ1-1, with D hard to call. V was cut by 4 bases and J by 7 bases, with 16 bases left in between. The germline V gene has CDR1 LNHDA and CDR2 SQIVND (reference sequence). CDR3 size: 14 residues. In nucleotides, the CDR3 is TGTGCCAGTAGTACGGGCAGGACTGCGGGTGAAGCTTTCTTT. Translating gives CASSTGRTAGEAFF.

Here the CDR3 reads CSASMRRNEKLFF. The CDR3 coding sequence is TGCAGTGCTAGTATGCGGAGGAATGAAAAACTGTTTTTT. The chain recombines TRBV20-1 with TRBJ1-4; D uncertain. Deletions cut 3 bases from V and 5 bases from J, with 10 bases between. The V gene's germline CDR1 is DFQATT and CDR2 SNEGSKA (reference sequence). This CDR3 is built from 13 residues.

The chain couples TRBV20-1 to TRBJ2-5; D may be TRBD2 (6 bases). Germline V gene sequence: CDR1 DFQATT, CDR2 SNEGSKA (reference sequence). V shed 3 bases and J shed 5 bases, with 7 bases lying between them. CDR3 size: 11 residues. The CDR3 region is CSASGSETQYF. In DNA form, the CDR3 reads TGCAGTGCTAGCGGGAGTGAGACCCAGTACTTC.

The rearrangement joins TRBV28 to TRBJ1-5; the match to TRBD1 covers 12 bases. The V gene's germline CDR1 is MDHEN and CDR2 SYDVKM. This CDR3 contains 16 residues. With V trimmed by 5 bases and J by 4 bases, 6 bases remained unmatched. As DNA, the CDR3 is TGTGCCAGCAGTAACCCGGGACAGGGGGCGAATCAGCCCCAGCATTTT. Protein: CASSNPGQGANQPQHF.

There are a few counts of this clone. The rearrangement uses TRBV12-2 and TRBJ2-5; the tabulated D call, TRBD2, remains unverified against the DNA. TRBV12-2 is shown as a pseudogene. The CDR3 sequence is 19 residues long. Here the CDR3 reads CASRLDGGLAGSYQETQYF. Written as DNA, the CDR3 is TGTGCAAGTCGCTTAGACGGGGGGCTAGCGGGTTCGTACCAAGAGACCCAGTACTTC.

This clone was counted a single time. This chain connects TRBV27 to TRBJ2-3, with D maybe TRBD2 (6 bases). This CDR3 spans 15 amino acids. The V gene's germline CDR1 is MNHEY and CDR2 SMNVEV (reference sequence). V was pared by 5 bases and J by 0 bases, with 12 bases between. This CDR3 is CASSLVAESTDTQYF. As DNA, the CDR3 is TGTGCCAGCAGTCTAGTAGCGGAAAGCACAGATACGCAGTATTTT.

The chain employs TRBV3-1 (or the pseudogene TRBV3-2) and TRBJ1-2; no definite D call. Germline-derived CDR1 and CDR2 are LGHDT and YNNKEL (reference sequence). This CDR3 has 16 residues. V lost 0 bases and J 6 bases, leaving 17 bases between the germline ends. DNA for the CDR3: TGTGCCAGCAGCCAAGAAGCCCTCGGGAGAGGGAATGGCTACACCTTC. This translates into CASSQEALGRGNGYTF.

The chain uses TRBV28 and TRBJ2-7, with D perhaps TRBD1 (5 bases). The CDR3 has 16 amino acids. V lost 6 bases and J lost 0, with 18 bases in between. Per germline, CDR1 MDHEN and CDR2 SYDVKM. The CDR3 region is CASSRWTSPSSYEQYF. CDR3 coding DNA: TGTGCCAGCAGCCGCTGGACAAGCCCGAGCTCCTACGAGCAGTACTTC.

The CDR3 is CASSRSTSGRAYEQYF. CDR3 sequence (DNA): TGTGCCAGCAGCCGATCGACTAGCGGGAGGGCCTACGAGCAGTACTTC. This chain joins TRBV28 and TRBJ2-7; 14 nucleotides agree with TRBD2. The CDR3 consists of 16 residues. Germline lookup yields CDR1 MDHEN and CDR2 SYDVKM. Trimming cost V 6 bases and J 2 bases; bases outside gene matches: 6.

The gene calls are TRBV28 and TRBJ2-4, with TRBD1 matching 9 bases. V was clipped by 3 bases and J by 2 bases; unmatched bases: 5. This CDR3 contains 16 residues. CDR1 and CDR2 from the germline V gene are MDHEN and SYDVKM. CDR3 DNA sequence: TGTGCCAGCAGTTTTGGGACAGGGATGTCCAAAAACATTCAGTACTTC. This translates into CASSFGTGMSKNIQYF.

The chain links TRBV7-2 to TRBJ2-7, with 10 bases fitting TRBD2. The germline CDR1 and CDR2 sequences are SGHTA and FQGNSA. The CDR3 is 15 amino acids. After removal of 2 bases from V and 5 bases from J, the junction contained 6 bases not matched to a gene. CDR3: CASSLLAGVVDEQYF. The CDR3 DNA reads TGTGCCAGCAGCTTACTAGCGGGAGTGGTGGACGAGCAGTACTTC.

The chain has TRBV27 and TRBJ2-6; D is perhaps TRBD1 (5 bases). V lost 6 bases to trimming and J lost 1 base, with 7 bases between them. CDR1 MNHEY and CDR2 SMNVEV come from the germline V gene (reference sequence). This CDR3 is built from 14 residues. CDR3 region: CASRSGSGANVLTF. The CDR3 bases are TGTGCCAGCAGATCAGGGTCTGGGGCCAACGTCCTGACTTTC.

V gene TRBV19 combines with J gene TRBJ2-7; D uncertain. This CDR3 spans 14 amino acids. Germline CDR1 LNHDA, CDR2 SQIVND (reference sequence). V lost 3 bases to trimming and J lost 4 bases, with 13 bases between them. CDR3 loop: CASSISWSAYEQYF. CDR3 in DNA: TGTGCCAGTAGTATTAGTTGGAGCGCTTACGAGCAGTACTTC.

The chain combines TRBV30 with TRBJ1-5, with no clear D. CDR1 is GTSNPN and CDR2 is SVGIG in the germline V gene (reference sequence). Trimming stripped 0 bases from V and 6 bases from J, with 9 bases between. The CDR3 sequence is 13 residues long. The CDR3 is CAWSVAGAQPQHF. CDR3 bases: TGTGCCTGGAGTGTAGCGGGAGCTCAGCCCCAGCATTTT.